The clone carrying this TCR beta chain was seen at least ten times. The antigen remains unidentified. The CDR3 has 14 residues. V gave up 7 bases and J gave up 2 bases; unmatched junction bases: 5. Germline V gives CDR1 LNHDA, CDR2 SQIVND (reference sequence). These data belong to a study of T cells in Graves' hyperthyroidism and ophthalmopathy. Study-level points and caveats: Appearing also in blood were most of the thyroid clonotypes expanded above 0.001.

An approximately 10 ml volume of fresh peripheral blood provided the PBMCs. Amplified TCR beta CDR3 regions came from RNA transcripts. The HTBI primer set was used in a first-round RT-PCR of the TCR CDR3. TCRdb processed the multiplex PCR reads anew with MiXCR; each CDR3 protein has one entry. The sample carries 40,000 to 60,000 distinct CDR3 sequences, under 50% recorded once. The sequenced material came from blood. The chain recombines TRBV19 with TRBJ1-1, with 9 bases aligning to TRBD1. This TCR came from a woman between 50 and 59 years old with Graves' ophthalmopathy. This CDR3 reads CASNTGGDNTEAFF. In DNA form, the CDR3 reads TGTGCCAGTAATACAGGGGGCGACAACACTGAAGCTTTCTTT.